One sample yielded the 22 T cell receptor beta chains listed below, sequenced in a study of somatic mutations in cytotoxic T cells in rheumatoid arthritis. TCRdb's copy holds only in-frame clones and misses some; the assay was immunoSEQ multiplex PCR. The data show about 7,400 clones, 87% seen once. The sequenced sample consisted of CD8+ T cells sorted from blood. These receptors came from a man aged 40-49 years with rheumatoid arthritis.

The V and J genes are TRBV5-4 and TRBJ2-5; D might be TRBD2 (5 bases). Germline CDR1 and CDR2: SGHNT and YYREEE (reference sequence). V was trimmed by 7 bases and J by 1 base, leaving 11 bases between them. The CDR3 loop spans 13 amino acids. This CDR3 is CASFGDLQETQYF. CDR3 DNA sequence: TGTGCCAGCTTCGGGGATCTCCAAGAGACCCAGTACTTC.

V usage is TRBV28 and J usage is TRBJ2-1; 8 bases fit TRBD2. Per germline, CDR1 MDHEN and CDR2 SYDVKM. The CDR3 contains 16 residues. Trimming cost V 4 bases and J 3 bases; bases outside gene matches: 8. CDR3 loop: CASSYASGLLYNEQFF. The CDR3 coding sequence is TGTGCCAGCAGTTACGCTAGCGGGTTGCTCTACAATGAGCAGTTCTTC.

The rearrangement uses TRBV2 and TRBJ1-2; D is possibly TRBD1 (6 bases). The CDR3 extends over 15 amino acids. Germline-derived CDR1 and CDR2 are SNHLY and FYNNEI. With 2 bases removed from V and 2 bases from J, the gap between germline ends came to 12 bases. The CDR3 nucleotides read TGTGCCAGCAGTGAAATTGGGCAGGGGAACTATGGCTACACCTTC. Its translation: CASSEIGQGNYGYTF.

The CDR3 nucleotides read TGTGCCAGCAGCGGGGGGGAGCGGGGGAGCCACGAGCAGTACTTC. Translating gives CASSGGERGSHEQYF. The chain employs TRBV9 and TRBJ2-7; 8 bases agree with TRBD2. Germline-derived CDR1 and CDR2 are SGDLS and YYNGEE. This CDR3 has 15 residues. The V gene end was trimmed by 3 bases and the J gene end by 5 bases; junction bases not matched to a gene: 10.

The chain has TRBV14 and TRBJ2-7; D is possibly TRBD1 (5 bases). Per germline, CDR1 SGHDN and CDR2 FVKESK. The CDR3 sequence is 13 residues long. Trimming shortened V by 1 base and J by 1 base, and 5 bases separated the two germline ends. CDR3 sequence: CASSQGQSYEQYV. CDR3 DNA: TGTGCCAGCAGCCAAGGACAGTCCTACGAGCAGTACGTC.

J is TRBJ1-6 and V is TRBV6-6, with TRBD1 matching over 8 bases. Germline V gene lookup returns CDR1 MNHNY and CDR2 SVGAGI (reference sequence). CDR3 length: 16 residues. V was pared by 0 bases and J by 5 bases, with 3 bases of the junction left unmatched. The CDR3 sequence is CASSYSTGGDNSPLHF. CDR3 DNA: TGTGCCAGCAGTTACTCAACAGGGGGAGATAATTCACCCCTCCACTTT.

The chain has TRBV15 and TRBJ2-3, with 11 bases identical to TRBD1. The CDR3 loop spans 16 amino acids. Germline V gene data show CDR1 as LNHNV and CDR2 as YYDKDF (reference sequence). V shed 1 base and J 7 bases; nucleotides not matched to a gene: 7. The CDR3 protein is CATSRGGDRGMYTQYF. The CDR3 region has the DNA TGTGCCACCAGCAGAGGCGGGGACAGGGGGATGTATACGCAGTATTTT. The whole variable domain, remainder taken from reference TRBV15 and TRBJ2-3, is DAMVIQNPRYQVTQFGKPVTLSCSQTLNHNVMYWYQQKSSQAPKLLFHYYDKDFNNEADTPDNFQSRRPNTSFCFLDIRSPGLGDTAMYLCATSRGGDRGMYTQYFGPGTRLTVL.

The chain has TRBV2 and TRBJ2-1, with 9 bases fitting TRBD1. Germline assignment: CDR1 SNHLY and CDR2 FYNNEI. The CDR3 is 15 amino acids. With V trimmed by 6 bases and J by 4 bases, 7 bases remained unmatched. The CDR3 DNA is TGTGCCAGCAGCGACGGGACAGGGAGATACAATGAGCAGTTCTTC. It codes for CASSDGTGRYNEQFF.

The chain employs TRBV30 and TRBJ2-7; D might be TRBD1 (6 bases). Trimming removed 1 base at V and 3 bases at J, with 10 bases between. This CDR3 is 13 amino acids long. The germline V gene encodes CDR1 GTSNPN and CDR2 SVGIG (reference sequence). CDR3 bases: TGTGCCTGGAGTGATGAGGACAGCTACGAGCAGTACGTC. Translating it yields CAWSDEDSYEQYV.

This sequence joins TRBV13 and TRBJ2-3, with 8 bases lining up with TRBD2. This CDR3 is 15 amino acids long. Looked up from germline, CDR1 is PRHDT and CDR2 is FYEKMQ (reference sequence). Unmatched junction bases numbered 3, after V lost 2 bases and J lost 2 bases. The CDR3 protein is CASSLSGGVTDTQYF. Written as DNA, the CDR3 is TGTGCCAGCAGCTTATCCGGGGGGGTCACAGATACGCAGTATTTT.

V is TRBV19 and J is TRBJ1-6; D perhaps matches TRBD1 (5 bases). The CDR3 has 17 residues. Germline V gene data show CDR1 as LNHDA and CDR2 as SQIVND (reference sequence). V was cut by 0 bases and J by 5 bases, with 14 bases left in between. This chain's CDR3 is CASSIDLLEDNNSPLHF. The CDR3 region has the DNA TGTGCCAGTAGTATAGATCTATTAGAGGACAATAATTCACCCCTCCACTTT.

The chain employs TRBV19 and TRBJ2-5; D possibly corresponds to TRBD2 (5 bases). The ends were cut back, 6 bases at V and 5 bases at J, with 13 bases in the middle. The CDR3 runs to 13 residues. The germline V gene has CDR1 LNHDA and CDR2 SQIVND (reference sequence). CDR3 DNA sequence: TGTGCCAGTAGCCCTTACGGCGGGGAGACCCAGTACTTC. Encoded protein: CASSPYGGETQYF.

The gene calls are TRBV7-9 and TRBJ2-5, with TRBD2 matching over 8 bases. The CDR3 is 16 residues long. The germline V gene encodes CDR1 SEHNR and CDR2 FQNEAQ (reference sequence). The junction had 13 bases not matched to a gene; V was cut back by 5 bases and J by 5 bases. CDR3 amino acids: CASSELSGGSWETQYF. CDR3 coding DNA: TGTGCCAGCAGCGAGTTAAGCGGGGGATCGTGGGAGACCCAGTACTTC.

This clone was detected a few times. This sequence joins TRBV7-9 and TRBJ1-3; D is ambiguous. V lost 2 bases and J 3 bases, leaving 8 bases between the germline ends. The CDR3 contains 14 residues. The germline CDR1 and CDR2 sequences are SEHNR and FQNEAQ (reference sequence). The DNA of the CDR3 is TGTGCCAGCAGCTTACCTTCGGTTGGAAACACCATATATTTT. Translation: CASSLPSVGNTIYF.

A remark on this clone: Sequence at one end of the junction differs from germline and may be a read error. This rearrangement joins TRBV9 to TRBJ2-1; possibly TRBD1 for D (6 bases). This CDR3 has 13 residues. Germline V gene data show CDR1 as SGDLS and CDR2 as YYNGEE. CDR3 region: CASSSGADNEQLF. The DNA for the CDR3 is TGTGCCAGCAGTTCAGGGGCTGACAATGAGCAGCTCTTC.

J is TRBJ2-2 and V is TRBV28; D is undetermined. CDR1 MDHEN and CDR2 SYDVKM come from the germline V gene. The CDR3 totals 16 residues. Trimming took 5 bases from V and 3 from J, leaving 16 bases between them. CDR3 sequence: CASSPAERSYTGELFF. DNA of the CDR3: TGTGCCAGCAGTCCCGCGGAGAGGTCCTACACCGGGGAGCTGTTTTTT.

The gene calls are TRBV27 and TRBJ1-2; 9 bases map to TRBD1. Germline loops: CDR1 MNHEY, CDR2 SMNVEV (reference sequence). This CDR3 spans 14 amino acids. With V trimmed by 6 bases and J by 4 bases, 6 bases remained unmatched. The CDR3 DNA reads TGTGCCAGCAGCCCGGGACAGGGTATCTATGGCTACACCTTC. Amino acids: CASSPGQGIYGYTF.

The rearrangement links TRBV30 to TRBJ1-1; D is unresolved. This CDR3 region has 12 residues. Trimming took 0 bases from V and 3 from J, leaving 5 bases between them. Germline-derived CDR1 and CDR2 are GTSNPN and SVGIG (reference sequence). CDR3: CAWSVGYTEAFF. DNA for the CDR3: TGTGCCTGGAGTGTCGGGTACACTGAAGCTTTCTTT.

Written as DNA, the CDR3 is TGTGCCAGCAGTGAGGCGAGCGGGGGGCTCCAAGAGACCCAGTACTTC. Amino acid sequence: CASSEASGGLQETQYF. The V and J genes are TRBV6-1 and TRBJ2-5; TRBD2 aligns across 9 bases. V gave up 3 bases and J gave up 1 base; unmatched junction bases: 6. The CDR3 loop spans 16 amino acids. In germline, CDR1 is MNHNS, CDR2 SASEGT.

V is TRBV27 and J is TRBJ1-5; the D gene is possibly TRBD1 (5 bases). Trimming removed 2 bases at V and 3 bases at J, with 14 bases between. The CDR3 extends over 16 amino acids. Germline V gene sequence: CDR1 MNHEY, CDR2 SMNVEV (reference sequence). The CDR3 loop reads CASSLRWGGLNQPQHF. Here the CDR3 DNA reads TGTGCCAGCAGTTTAAGGTGGGGGGGACTCAATCAGCCCCAGCATTTT.

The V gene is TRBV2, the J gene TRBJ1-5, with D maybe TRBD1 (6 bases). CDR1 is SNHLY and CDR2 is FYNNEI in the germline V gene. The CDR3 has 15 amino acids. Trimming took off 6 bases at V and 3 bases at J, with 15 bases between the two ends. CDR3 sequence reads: CASREQGASNQPQHF. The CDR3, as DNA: TGTGCCAGCAGAGAACAGGGTGCCTCCAATCAGCCCCAGCATTTT.

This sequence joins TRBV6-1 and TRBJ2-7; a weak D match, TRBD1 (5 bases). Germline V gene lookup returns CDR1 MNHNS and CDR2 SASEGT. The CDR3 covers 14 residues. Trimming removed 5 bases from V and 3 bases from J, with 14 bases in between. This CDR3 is CASSLGPQGYEQYF. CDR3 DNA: TGTGCCAGCAGTTTAGGACCGCAGGGCTACGAGCAGTACTTC.